Shown below are 10 T cell receptor beta chains from a single sample sequenced in a study of cytotoxic CD8 clonotypes in ibrutinib-treated CLL. Sequencing used immunoSEQ multiplex PCR; TCRdb keeps in-frame clones, though not all of them. Among 20,000 to 25,000 clones, 55% to 85% were seen once, and the ten largest hold roughly half. The sequences come from PBMCs, collected after 12 months of ibrutinib treatment. The receptors stem from a human donor with chronic lymphocytic leukemia.

The rearrangement links TRBV10-3 to TRBJ1-2; no firm D call. Trimming removed 2 bases at V and 0 bases at J, with 19 bases between. Germline V gene data show CDR1 as ENHRY and CDR2 as SYGVKD. CDR3 size: 18 residues. The CDR3 sequence: CAISEPMEGPTANYGYTF. The CDR3 DNA follows: TGTGCCATCAGTGAGCCCATGGAAGGGCCTACCGCTAACTATGGCTACACCTTC.

This clone occurred a few times. The V and J genes are TRBV5-1 and TRBJ2-7; D is perhaps TRBD1 (8 bases). Germline V gene sequence: CDR1 SGHRS, CDR2 YFSETQ. The CDR3 has 14 residues. V lost 7 bases to trimming and J lost 2 bases, with 16 bases between them. The CDR3 DNA is TGCGCCAGCTCACACAGGGGGGGAACCTACGAGCAGTACTTC. The encoded protein is CASSHRGGTYEQYF.

This chain uses TRBV25-1 with TRBJ1-5, with D uncertain. V shed 4 bases and J shed 4 bases, with 8 bases lying between them. The CDR3 totals 13 residues. Germline lookup yields CDR1 MGHDK and CDR2 SYGVNS. CDR3 in DNA: TGTGCCAGCAGTGGGTGGGGAAATCAGCCCCAGCATTTT. Encoded protein: CASSGWGNQPQHF. Full variable domain (outside the CDR3, taken from reference TRBV25-1 and TRBJ1-5): EADIYQTPRYLVIGTGKKITLECSQTMGHDKMYWYQQDPGMELHLIHYSYGVNSTEKGDLSSESTVSRIRTEHFPLTLESARPSHTSQYLCASSGWGNQPQHFGDGTRLSIL.

The chain links TRBV6-5 to TRBJ1-2; 10 nucleotides align to TRBD1. CDR3 size: 15 residues. CDR1 and CDR2 from the germline V gene are MNHEY and SVGAGI. V was clipped by 10 bases and J by 4 bases; unmatched bases: 12. The CDR3 nucleotides read TGTGCCACAAGATATGGACAGGGGGATGTCTATGGCTACACCTTC. It is translated as CATRYGQGDVYGYTF.

This chain connects TRBV27 to TRBJ2-7, with D perhaps being TRBD1 or TRBD2 (6 bases each). The V end was cut by 7 bases, the J end by 4 bases, with 17 bases between. CDR1 and CDR2 from the germline V gene are MNHEY and SMNVEV (reference sequence). This CDR3 is 14 amino acids long. CDR3 bases: TGTGCCAGCACCTCGCTAAGGGGGGTGTACGAGCAGTACTTC. Translation: CASTSLRGVYEQYF.

This chain uses TRBV7-2 with TRBJ1-2, with 9 positions matching TRBD1. The V and J ends lost 2 bases and 7 bases, in that order; junction bases with no gene match: 5. Germline assignment: CDR1 SGHTA and CDR2 FQGNSA. The CDR3 contains 14 residues. The CDR3 DNA is TGTGCCAGCAGCTTAAGGACAGGGGAGGGTGGCTACACCTTC. It codes for CASSLRTGEGGYTF. Complete variable domain (other parts from reference TRBV7-2 and TRBJ1-2): GAGVSQSPSNKVTEKGKDVELRCDPISGHTALYWYRQSLGQGLEFLIYFQGNSAPDKSGLPSDRFSAERTGGSVSTLTIQRTQQEDSAVYLCASSLRTGEGGYTFGSGTRLTVV.

The J gene is TRBJ1-5, the V gene TRBV4-1, with 8 bases that match TRBD1. This CDR3 has 14 amino acids. Germline V gene lookup returns CDR1 MGHRA and CDR2 YSYEKL. The junction had 3 bases not matched to a gene; V was cut back by 4 bases and J by 4 bases. CDR3 nucleotides: TGCGCCAGCAGCCGGGACAGGTCAAATCAGCCCCAGCATTTT. Protein: CASSRDRSNQPQHF.

The CDR3 is CASKEGPTLSAACYF. CDR3 sequence (DNA): TGTGCCAGCAAGGAGGGACCGACTTTATCTGCGGCGTGTTACTTC. This chain joins TRBV6-5 and TRBJ2-7; D possibly corresponds to TRBD2 (6 bases). The CDR3 is 15 residues long. Trimming took 7 bases from V and 13 from J, leaving 29 bases between them. Germline V lookup: CDR1 MNHEY, CDR2 SVGAGI.

This chain uses TRBV28 with TRBJ1-4; no firm D call. Germline assignment: CDR1 MDHEN and CDR2 SYDVKM. CDR3 length: 12 amino acids. The V and J ends lost 2 bases and 6 bases respectively, with 4 bases between them. The CDR3 protein is CASSLLHEKLFF. CDR3 bases: TGTGCCAGCAGTTTACTCCATGAAAAACTGTTTTTT.

CDR3 coding DNA: TGCGCCAGCAGCTCAGGACAGGGGGAGACCCAGTACTTC. This codes for CASSSGQGETQYF. The V gene is TRBV5-1, the J gene TRBJ2-5; 9 bases are a match to TRBD1. The V segment lost 3 bases and the J segment 5 bases; nucleotides outside the gene matches: 2. There are 13 residues in the CDR3. Germline assignment: CDR1 SGHRS and CDR2 YFSETQ.